This T cell receptor (beta chain) was identified in a study of OX40 agonist ivuxolimab in advanced cancers. Turning to the study itself: Approximately 41% of patients had received prior checkpoint inhibitor therapy.

The CDR3 loop spans 15 amino acids. Trimming shortened V by 1 base and J by 2 bases, and 8 bases separated the two germline ends. Germline CDR1 reads KGHSH; CDR2 reads LQKENI. Turning to this clone: Its target is not known.

The assay was immunoSEQ multiplex PCR, and TCRdb's table has in-frame clones only and misses some. Found here are some 81,000 clones, 85% of them singletons; the top ten hold 0.61%. Study-wide results and caveats: Mean expanded clone counts were higher in CD8+ than CD4+ T cells.

V usage is TRBV18 and J usage is TRBJ1-4; tentative D call: TRBD1 (5 bases). Here the sequenced sample was CD4+ or CD8+ T cells sorted from blood, taken in a trial of the OX40 agonist ivuxolimab. This sequence was found in an adult with an advanced solid tumor such as melanoma, head and neck, liver or kidney cancer. The CDR3 is CASSPQRQTNEKLFF. The CDR3 DNA is TGTGCCAGCTCACCACAGAGACAGACTAATGAAAAACTGTTTTTT.